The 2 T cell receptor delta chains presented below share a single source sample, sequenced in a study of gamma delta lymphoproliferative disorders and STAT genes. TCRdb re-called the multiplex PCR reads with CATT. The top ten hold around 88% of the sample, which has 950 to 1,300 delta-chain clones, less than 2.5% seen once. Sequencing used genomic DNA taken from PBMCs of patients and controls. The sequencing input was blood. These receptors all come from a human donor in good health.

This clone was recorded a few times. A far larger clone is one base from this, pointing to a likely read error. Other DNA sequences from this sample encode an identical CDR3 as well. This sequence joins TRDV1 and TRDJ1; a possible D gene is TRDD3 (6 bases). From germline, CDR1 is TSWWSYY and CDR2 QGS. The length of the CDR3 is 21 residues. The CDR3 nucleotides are TGTGCTCTTGGGGGATACTCAGAGGGGCTCTCGTACTGGGCGTACACCGATAAGCTCATCTTT. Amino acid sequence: CALGGYSEGLSYWAYTDKLIF.

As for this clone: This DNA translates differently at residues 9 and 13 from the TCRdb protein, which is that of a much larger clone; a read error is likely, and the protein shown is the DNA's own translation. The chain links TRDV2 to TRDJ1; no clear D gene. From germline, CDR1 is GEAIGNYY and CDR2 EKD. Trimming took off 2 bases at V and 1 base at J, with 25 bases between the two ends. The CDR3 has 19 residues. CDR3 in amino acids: CACDKIPLEDRKLTDKLIF. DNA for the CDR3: TGTGCCTGTGACAAAATTCCCTTGGAGGATCGAAAACTCACCGATAAACTCATCTTT.